This TCR beta chain derives from a study of blood T cell repertoires in COVID-19. About the research overall: There were acute and convalescent COVID-19 samples, and they came from the United States, Italy and Spain. The cDNA or gDNA used as material had been derived from T cells, B-cell-depleted T cells, or PBMCs.

CDR1 and CDR2 from the germline V gene are MNHEY and SVGAGI. The J segment lost 7 bases and the V segment lost 7 bases, leaving 11 bases of the junction unmatched. The CDR3 has 15 amino acids. Per the original methods: Estimated nucleated cell counts came from reference gene primer amplification. Data came from immunoSEQ multiplex PCR; TCRdb stores just in-frame clones and leaves some out. The V and J calls and the clone size are those of that table, but D and trimming were determined from the DNA. The top ten clones hold over 2% of a sample with some 52,000 clones, around 84% of them seen once. The V and J genes are TRBV6-5 and TRBJ1-2; 11 bases are shared with TRBD1. The specimen was peripheral blood. This receptor was identified in a man between 50 and 59 years old with acute or convalescent COVID-19. CDR3 in DNA: TGTGCCAGCACTATGGCCGGGACAGGGGGTGCTGGCTACACCTTC. Encoded protein: CASTMAGTGGAGYTF.